The TCR beta chain under discussion was sequenced for a study of blood T cell repertoires in COVID-19. Study-wide background: Spain, Italy and the United States supplied samples that represented acute and convalescent COVID-19. PBMCs, B-cell-depleted T cells, or T cells were the source of the cDNA or gDNA that made up the material.

Germline CDR1 reads LGHDT; CDR2 reads YNNKEL (reference sequence). The J segment lost 2 bases and the V segment lost 4 bases, leaving 4 bases of the junction unmatched. This CDR3 is built from 15 residues. Data came from immunoSEQ multiplex PCR; TCRdb stores just in-frame clones and leaves some out. In the table there are 380,000 or so clones, roughly 88% of which are singletons. The sequence came from a woman in her 30s with acute COVID-19. Sequenced input: PBMCs or T cells enriched from blood (not recorded which). The genes are TRBV3-1 (or the pseudogene TRBV3-2) and TRBJ2-3; TRBD2 agrees at 9 bases. The DNA of the CDR3 is TGTGCCAGCAGCCCCAGCGGGGGGACCACAGATACGCAGTATTTT. Amino acids: CASSPSGGTTDTQYF.